This T cell receptor beta chain was sequenced in a study of T cell repertoires in cytomegalovirus infection. Study results and limitations: Carriage of CMV together with the relevant HLA was identifiable through cumulative public TCR beta family frequency. HLA-C-restricted, CMV-specific TCR beta clonotypes were dominant ex vivo.

Germline V gives CDR1 ENHRY, CDR2 SYGVKD. This CDR3 has 13 residues. V lost 8 bases to trimming and J lost 1 base, with 11 bases between them. Note on this clonotype: The antigen remains undetermined.

TCRdb re-analysed the reads in MiXCR, keeping a single row per CDR3 protein. The sample includes 370,000 or so distinct CDR3 sequences, about 34% of them seen just once. This specimen consisted of cultured PBMCs, obtained from culture after CMV antigen stimulation. The receptor was derived from a human donor in good health (CMV status not recorded). Some clones in this sample may be carry-over from other donors' samples. The genes are TRBV10-3 and TRBJ2-5; no definite D call. CDR3 protein: CAISPGFQETQYF. In DNA form, the CDR3 reads TGTGCCATCTCTCCTGGATTCCAAGAGACCCAGTACTTC.